This T cell receptor (beta chain) was identified in a study of brain T cells in children with intractable seizures. Only in-frame clones appear in the TCRdb table, and some are missing; sequencing was by immunoSEQ multiplex PCR. This sample carries about 76,000 clones, 85% to 95% of them seen once, and the ten largest clones take more than 1.5%. Germline V CDR1 and CDR2: MNHNY, SVGAGI (reference sequence). J gave up 8 bases and V 5 bases, and 17 bases lay outside the gene matches. The CDR3 is 17 amino acids. This chain links TRBV6-6 with TRBJ2-1, with TRBD2 matching over 8 bases. The clonotype originates from a boy under two years old with tuberous sclerosis and intractable seizures. Sequenced here: peripheral blood, sampled at surgery. CDR3 nucleotide sequence: TGTGCCAGCAGTCCCTTCTTGGGGCGGGAGGCCGGGGATGAGCAGTTCTTC. Its translation is CASSPFLGREAGDEQFF.